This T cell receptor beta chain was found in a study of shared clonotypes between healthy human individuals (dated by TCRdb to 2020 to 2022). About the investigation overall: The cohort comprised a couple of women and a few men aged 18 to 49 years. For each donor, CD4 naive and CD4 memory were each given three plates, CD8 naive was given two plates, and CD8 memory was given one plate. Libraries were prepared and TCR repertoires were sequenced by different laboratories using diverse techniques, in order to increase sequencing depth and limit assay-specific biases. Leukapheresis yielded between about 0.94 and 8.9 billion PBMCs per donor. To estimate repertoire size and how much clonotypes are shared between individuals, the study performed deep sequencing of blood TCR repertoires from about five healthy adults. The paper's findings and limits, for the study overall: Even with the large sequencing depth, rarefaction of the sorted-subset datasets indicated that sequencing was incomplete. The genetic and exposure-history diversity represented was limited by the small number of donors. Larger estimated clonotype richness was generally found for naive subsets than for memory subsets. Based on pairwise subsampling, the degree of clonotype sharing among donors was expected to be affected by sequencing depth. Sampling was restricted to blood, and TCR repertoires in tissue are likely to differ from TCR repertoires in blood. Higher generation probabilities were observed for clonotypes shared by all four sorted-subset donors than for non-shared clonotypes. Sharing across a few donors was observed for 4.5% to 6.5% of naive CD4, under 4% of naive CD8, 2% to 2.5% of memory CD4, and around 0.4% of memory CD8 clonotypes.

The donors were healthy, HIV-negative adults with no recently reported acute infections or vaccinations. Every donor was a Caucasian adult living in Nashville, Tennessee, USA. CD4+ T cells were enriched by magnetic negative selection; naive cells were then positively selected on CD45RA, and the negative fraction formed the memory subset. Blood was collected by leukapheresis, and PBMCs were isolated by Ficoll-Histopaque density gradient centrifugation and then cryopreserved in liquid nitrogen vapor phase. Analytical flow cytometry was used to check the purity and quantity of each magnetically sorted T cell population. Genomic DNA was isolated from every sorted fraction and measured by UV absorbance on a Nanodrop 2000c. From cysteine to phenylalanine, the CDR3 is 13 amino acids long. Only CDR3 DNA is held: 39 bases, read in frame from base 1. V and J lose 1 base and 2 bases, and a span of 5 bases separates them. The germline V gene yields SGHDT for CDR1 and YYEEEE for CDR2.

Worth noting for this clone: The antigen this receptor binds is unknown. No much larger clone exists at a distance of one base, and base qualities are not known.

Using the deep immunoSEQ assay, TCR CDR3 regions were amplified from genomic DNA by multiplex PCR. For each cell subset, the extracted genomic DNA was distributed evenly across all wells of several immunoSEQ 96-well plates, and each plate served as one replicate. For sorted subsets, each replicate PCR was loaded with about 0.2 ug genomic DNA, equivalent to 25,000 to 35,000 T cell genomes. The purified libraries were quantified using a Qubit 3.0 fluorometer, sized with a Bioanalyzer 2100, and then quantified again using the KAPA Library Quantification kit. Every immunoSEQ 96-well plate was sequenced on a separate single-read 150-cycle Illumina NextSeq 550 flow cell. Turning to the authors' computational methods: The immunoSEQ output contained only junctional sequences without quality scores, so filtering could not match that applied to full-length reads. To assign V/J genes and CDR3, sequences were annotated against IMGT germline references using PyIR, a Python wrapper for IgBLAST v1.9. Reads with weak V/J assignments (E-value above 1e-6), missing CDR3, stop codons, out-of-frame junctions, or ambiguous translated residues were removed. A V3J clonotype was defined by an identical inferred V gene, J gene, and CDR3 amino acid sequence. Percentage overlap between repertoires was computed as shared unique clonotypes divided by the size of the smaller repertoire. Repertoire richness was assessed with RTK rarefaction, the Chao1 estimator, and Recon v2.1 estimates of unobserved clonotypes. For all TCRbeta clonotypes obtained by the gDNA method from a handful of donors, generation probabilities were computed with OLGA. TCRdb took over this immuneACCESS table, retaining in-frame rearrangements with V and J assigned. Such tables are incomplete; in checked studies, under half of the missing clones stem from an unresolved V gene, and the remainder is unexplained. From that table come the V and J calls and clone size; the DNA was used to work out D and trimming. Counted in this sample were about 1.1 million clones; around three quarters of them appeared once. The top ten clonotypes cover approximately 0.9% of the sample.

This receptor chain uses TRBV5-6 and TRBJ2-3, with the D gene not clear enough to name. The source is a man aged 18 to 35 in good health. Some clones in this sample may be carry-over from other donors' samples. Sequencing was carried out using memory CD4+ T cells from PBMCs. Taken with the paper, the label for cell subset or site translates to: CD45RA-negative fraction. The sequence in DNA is TGTGCCAGCAGCTTGCAGGCCACAGATACGCAGTATTTT. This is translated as CASSLQATDTQYF.